This paragraph reports one TCR beta chain. The antigen is unknown. It was with 60 Vbeta and 13 Jbeta primers that the PCR ran. Repertoires were generated with immunoSEQ multiplex PCR, while TCRdb's copy carries only in-frame clones and drops some. The sample gives about 140,000 clones, approximately 82% of which show up once; 1.4% is in the top ten. Trimming pared 2 bases from V and 0 bases from J, leaving 11 bases between. The CDR3 has 15 amino acids. Looked up from germline, CDR1 is MDHEN and CDR2 is SYDVKM. The source of the sample is a study of cytomegalovirus exposure and HLA in healthy donors. General study findings and limits: Later analysis associated a missense DCLRE1C variant with TCR beta V- and J-gene trimming.

The chain links TRBV28 to TRBJ2-7, with D uncertain. The receptor was isolated from a man younger than 45 in good health and CMV-seropositive. The sequenced sample was PBMCs. The CDR3 DNA sequence: TGTGCCAGCAGTTTACCAGCGATCTCCTCCTACGAGCAGTACTTC. Amino acid sequence: CASSLPAISSYEQYF.